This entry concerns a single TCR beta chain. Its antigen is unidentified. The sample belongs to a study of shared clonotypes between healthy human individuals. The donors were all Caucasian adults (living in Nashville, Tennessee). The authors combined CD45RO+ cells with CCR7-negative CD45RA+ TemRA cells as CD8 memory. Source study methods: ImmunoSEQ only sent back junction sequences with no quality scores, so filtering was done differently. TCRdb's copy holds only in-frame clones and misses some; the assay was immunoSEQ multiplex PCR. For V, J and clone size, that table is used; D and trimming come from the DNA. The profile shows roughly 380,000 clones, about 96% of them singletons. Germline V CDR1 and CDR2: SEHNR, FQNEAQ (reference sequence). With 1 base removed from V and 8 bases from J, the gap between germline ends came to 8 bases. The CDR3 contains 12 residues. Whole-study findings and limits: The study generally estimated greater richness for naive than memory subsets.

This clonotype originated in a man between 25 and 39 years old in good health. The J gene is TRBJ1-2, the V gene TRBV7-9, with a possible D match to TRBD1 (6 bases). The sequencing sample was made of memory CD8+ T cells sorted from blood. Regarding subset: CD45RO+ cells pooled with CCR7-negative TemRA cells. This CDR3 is CASSLGGLGYTF. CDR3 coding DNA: TGTGCCAGCAGCTTAGGGGGGCTCGGCTACACCTTC.